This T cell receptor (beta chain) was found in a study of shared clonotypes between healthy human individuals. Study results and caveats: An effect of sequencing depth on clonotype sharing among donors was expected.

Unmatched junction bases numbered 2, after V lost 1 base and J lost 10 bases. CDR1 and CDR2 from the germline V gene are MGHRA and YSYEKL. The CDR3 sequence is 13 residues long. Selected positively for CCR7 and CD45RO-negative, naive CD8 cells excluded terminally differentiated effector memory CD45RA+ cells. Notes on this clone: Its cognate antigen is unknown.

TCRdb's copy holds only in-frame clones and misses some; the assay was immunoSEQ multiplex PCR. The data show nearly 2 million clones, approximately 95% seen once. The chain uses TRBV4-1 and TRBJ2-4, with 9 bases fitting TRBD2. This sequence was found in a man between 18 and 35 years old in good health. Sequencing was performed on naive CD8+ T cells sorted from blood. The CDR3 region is CASSQGRGGIQYF. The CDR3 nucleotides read TGCGCCAGCAGCCAAGGGCGGGGGGGGATTCAGTACTTC.